This TCR beta chain was found in a study of OX40 agonist ivuxolimab in advanced cancers. General observations from the study: In CD8+ T cells, expanded clones were on average more numerous than in CD4+. Low levels of normalized T-cell clonal expansion also appeared in some nonresponders. Clonal expansion was among the lowest in partial responders at 0.1-3.0 mg/kg, especially CD8+.

Autoimmune disease history or systemic immunosuppression barred patients. Sequencing used immunoSEQ multiplex PCR; TCRdb keeps in-frame clones, though not all of them. The profile shows about 32,000 clones, about 89% of them singletons. With 4 bases removed from V and 7 bases from J, the gap between germline ends came to 17 bases. This CDR3 has 14 residues. From germline, CDR1 is SEHNR and CDR2 FQNEAQ (reference sequence). To note about this clone: The antigen remains undetermined.

This chain links TRBV7-9 with TRBJ2-7; D is possibly TRBD1 or TRBD2 (5 bases each). The source material was CD4+ or CD8+ T cells sorted from blood, sampled in a trial of the OX40 agonist ivuxolimab. The receptor was derived from an adult with an advanced solid tumor such as melanoma, head and neck, liver or kidney cancer. In nucleotides, the CDR3 is TGTGCCAGCAGCTCCGGGACGCCGGGCCGAGAGCAGTACTTC. This encodes CASSSGTPGREQYF.